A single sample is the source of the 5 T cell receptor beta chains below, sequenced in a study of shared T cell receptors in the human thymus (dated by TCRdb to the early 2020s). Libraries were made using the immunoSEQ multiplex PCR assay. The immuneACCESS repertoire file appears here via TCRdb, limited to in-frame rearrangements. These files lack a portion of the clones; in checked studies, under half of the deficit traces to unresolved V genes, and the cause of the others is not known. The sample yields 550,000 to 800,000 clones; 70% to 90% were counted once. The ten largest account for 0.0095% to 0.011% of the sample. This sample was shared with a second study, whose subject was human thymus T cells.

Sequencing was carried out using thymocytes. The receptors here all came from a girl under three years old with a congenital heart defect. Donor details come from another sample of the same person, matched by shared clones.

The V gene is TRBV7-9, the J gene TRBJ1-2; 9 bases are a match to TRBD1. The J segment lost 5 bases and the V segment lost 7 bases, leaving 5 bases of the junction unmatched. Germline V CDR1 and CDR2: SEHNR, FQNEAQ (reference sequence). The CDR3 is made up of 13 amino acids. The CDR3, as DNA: TGTGCCAGCACTACAGGGGGCGAGTATGGCTACACCTTC. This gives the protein CASTTGGEYGYTF.

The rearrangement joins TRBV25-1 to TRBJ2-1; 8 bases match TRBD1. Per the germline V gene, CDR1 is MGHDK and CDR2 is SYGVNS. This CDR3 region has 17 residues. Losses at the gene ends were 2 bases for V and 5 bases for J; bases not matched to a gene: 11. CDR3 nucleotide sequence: TGTGCCAGCAGTGAAACCGGGACAGGCCGATGGGACAATGAGCAGTTCTTC. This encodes CASSETGTGRWDNEQFF.

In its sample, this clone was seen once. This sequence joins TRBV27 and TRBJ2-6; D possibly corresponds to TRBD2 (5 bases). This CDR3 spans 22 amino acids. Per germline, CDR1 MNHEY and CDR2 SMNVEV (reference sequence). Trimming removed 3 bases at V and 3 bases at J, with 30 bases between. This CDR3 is CASSFQWRVRAEGLGGANVLTF. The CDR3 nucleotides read TGTGCCAGCAGTTTCCAATGGAGAGTCCGGGCAGAGGGCTTAGGTGGGGCCAACGTCCTGACTTTC.

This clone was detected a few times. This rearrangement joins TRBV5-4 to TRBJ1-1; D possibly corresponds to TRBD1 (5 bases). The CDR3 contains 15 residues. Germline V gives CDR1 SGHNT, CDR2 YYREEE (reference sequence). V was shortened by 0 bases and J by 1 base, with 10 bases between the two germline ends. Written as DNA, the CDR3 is TGTGCCAGCAGCTTGGGGAGGGGAACGAACACTGAAGCTTTCTTT. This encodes CASSLGRGTNTEAFF.

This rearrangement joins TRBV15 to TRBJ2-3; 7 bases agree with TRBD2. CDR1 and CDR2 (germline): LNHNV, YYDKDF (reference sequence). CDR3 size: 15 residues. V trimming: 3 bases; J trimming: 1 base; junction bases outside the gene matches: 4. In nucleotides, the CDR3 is TGTGCCACCAGCAGCCCTAGCGGTCGCACAGATACGCAGTATTTT. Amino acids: CATSSPSGRTDTQYF.